Listed below are T cell receptor beta chains from one sample, sequenced in a study of blood T cell repertoires in COVID-19. Profiling relied on immunoSEQ multiplex PCR, and the TCRdb table lists in-frame clones only, not all of them. The table lists about 150,000 clones, around 87% of them singletons. The specimen sequenced was PBMCs or T cells enriched from blood (not recorded which). The source is a woman aged 50 to 60 who had recovered from COVID-19. CDR3s include the opening cysteine and the closing phenylalanine or tryptophan. A D gene is named only where the DNA matches it firmly. Clone size appears in some rows only: once, few, many, or a class for an expanded clone.

abundance	v_gene	j_gene	d_gene	CDR3aa	CDR3nt
.	TRBV7-9	TRBJ2-1	TRBD2	CASSPRTSGGGRGEQFF	TGTGCCAGCAGCCCGAGGACTAGCGGGGGAGGACGTGGTGAGCAGTTCTTC
.	TRBV24-1	TRBJ2-7	.	CATSDPPRTPPGQQYF	TGTGCCACCAGTGATCCCCCCCGAACACCCCCTGGGCAGCAGTACTTC
.	TRBV7-2	TRBJ1-4	TRBD1	CASSSRPTGEKLFF	TGTGCCAGCAGCTCGCGGCCGACAGGGGAAAAACTGTTTTTT
.	TRBV2	TRBJ2-1	TRBD2	CASSVSSGGISSYNEQFF	TGTGCCAGCAGTGTGTCTAGCGGGGGGATAAGCTCCTACAATGAGCAGTTCTTC
.	TRBV7-2	TRBJ2-7	TRBD1	CASSAVGTGFGTTTYEQYF	TGTGCCAGCAGCGCCGTAGGGACAGGTTTCGGGACGACGACCTACGAGCAGTACTTC
.	TRBV5-1	TRBJ2-6	.	CASSPGGANVLTF	TGCGCCAGCAGTCCAGGTGGGGCCAACGTCCTGACTTTC
.	TRBV18	TRBJ1-6	TRBD1	CASSPDRGKNGPLHF	TGTGCCAGCTCACCGGACAGGGGGAAGAATGGACCCCTCCACTTT
.	TRBV5-1	TRBJ2-1	.	CASSLGLLEGNEQFF	TGCGCCAGCAGCCTAGGACTGCTCGAGGGCAATGAGCAGTTCTTC
.	TRBV7-2	TRBJ2-7	TRBD1	CASSLGTGNYEQYF	TGTGCCAGCAGCTTAGGGACAGGGAACTACGAGCAGTACTTC
.	TRBV2	TRBJ1-4	TRBD1	CASRATGAIEKLFF	TGTGCCAGCAGAGCGACAGGGGCTATTGAAAAACTGTTTTTT
.	TRBV20-1	TRBJ1-5	.	CSASRDTNQPQHF	TGCAGTGCTAGTAGGGACACGAATCAGCCCCAGCATTTT
.	TRBV9	TRBJ1-2	TRBD1	CASSAAQGAGGYTF	TGTGCCAGCAGCGCCGCTCAGGGGGCGGGAGGCTACACCTTC
.	TRBV7-2	TRBJ2-3	.	CASSKEAADTQYF	TGTGCCAGCAGCAAGGAAGCGGCAGATACGCAGTATTTT
.	TRBV19	TRBJ2-7	TRBD2	CASSIVSGGTLDAEQYF	TGTGCCAGTAGTATTGTTAGCGGGGGAACCTTAGACGCCGAGCAGTACTTC
.	TRBV5-6	TRBJ1-2	.	CASSRNRIGYTF	TGTGCCAGCAGCCGGAACAGGATTGGCTACACCTTC
.	TRBV2	TRBJ2-1	TRBD2	CASRRLAGGSINEQFF	TGTGCCAGCAGAAGGCTAGCGGGGGGATCTATTAATGAGCAGTTCTTC
.	TRBV19	TRBJ2-7	.	CASSPDGNLYEQYF	TGTGCCAGTAGTCCGGACGGGAATCTCTACGAGCAGTACTTC
.	TRBV5-4	TRBJ1-2	TRBD1	CASSFWTGYYGYTF	TGTGCCAGCAGCTTCTGGACAGGGTACTATGGCTACACCTTC
once	TRBV2	TRBJ2-2	.	CASSERLITGELFF	TGTGCCAGCAGTGAACGACTTATCACCGGGGAGCTGTTTTTT
once	TRBV19	TRBJ1-5	.	CASSRSYSNQPQHF	TGTGCCAGTAGTCGGAGTTATAGCAATCAGCCCCAGCATTTT